This TCR beta chain was captured in a study of cytomegalovirus exposure and HLA in healthy donors. Study-wide results and limits: Specific recognition of CMV antigens was confirmed in vitro for a few chains (all CMV-associated). A later analysis found first-cohort TCR clusters tended to co-occur in the 120 validation repertoires. Rare sequences made up most TCRs, while some public TCRs were found in many donors.

The CDR3 has 15 residues. CDR1 and CDR2 (germline): LNHNV, YYDKDF (reference sequence). V shed 0 bases and J shed 3 bases, with 11 bases lying between them. Concerning this clone itself: Its specificity is unknown.

Data came from immunoSEQ multiplex PCR; TCRdb stores just in-frame clones and leaves some out. The top ten clones hold 0.78% of a sample with 90,000 or so clones, 95% to 98% of them seen once. Specimen: PBMCs. The TCR comes from a man aged 18-30 years in good health and CMV-seronegative. The genes are TRBV15 and TRBJ2-5, with a possible D match to TRBD1 (5 bases). CDR3 amino acids: CATSRDLAREETQYF. In nucleotides, the CDR3 is TGTGCCACCAGCAGAGATTTGGCCAGGGAAGAGACCCAGTACTTC.